One sample yielded the 23 T cell receptor beta chains listed below, sequenced in a study of T cell repertoires in cytomegalovirus infection (dated by TCRdb to the late 2010s). Reads for this sample came from an Illumina HiSeq 1500. The public reads were quality trimmed at Q25 with fastp and then assembled into clones with MiXCR by TCRdb, keeping productive beta chains. Here each entry gathers all rows of one CDR3 protein and keeps the most common genes and DNA. The sample records approximately 990,000 distinct CDR3 sequences, around 32% of which are singletons. The top ten clonotypes cover around 15% of the sample. The antigens these receptors bind are not known. The treatment or condition tag for this specimen amounts to: in vitro stimulation with specific CMV peptide epitopes to enrich CMV-specific T cells. The sequenced sample was cultured CD8+ T cells from PBMCs, obtained from culture after CMV antigen stimulation. The receptors originated from a human donor in good health (CMV status not recorded). Some clones in this sample may be carry-over from other donors' samples.

This clonotype has more than one count but fewer than ten. The chain's CDR3 is CASRGTPSADTQYF. The DNA for the CDR3 is TGTGCCAGCAGGGGGACTCCCTCGGCAGATACGCAGTATTTT. V is TRBV6-6 and J is TRBJ2-3, with D possibly TRBD2 on 6 matching bases. CDR3 length equals 14 residues. Germline V gene sequence: CDR1 MNHNY, CDR2 SVGAGI (reference sequence). V was pared by 6 bases and J by 4 bases, with 14 bases between.

The rearrangement links TRBV6-5 to TRBJ2-7; perhaps TRBD2 as D (5 bases). Trimming left V 6 bases short and J 2 bases short, with 17 bases between. The CDR3 loop spans 15 amino acids. Germline CDR1 reads MNHEY; CDR2 reads SVGAGI. Here the CDR3 reads CASSLERVTAYEQYF. Here the CDR3 DNA reads TGTGCCAGCAGCCTGGAGAGGGTAACAGCCTACGAGCAGTACTTC.

This clonotype showed up just a few times. One end of the junction is discordant with germline, which a read error may explain. The chain recombines TRBV15 with TRBJ2-7, with 9 bases fitting TRBD1. The CDR3 totals 13 residues. Per germline, CDR1 LNHNV and CDR2 YYDKDF (reference sequence). CDR3 in DNA: TGTGCGACCAGGGACAGGGTATCCTACGAGCAGTACTTC. Translating gives CATRDRVSYEQYF.

This rearrangement joins TRBV4-1 to TRBJ2-1; maybe TRBD2 (6 bases). The germline V and J ends were trimmed by 3 bases and 10 bases, with 16 bases remaining between them. The CDR3 runs to 14 residues. Germline V CDR1 and CDR2: MGHRA, YSYEKL. CDR3 sequence (DNA): TGCGCCAGCAGCCAGCGGCAGCTCGGAGGGGAGCAGTTCTTC. Amino acids: CASSQRQLGGEQFF.

This rearrangement joins TRBV24-1 to TRBJ2-1; perhaps TRBD1 as D (9 bases). Germline V gene lookup returns CDR1 KGHDR and CDR2 SFDVKD. V lost 7 bases to trimming and J lost 7 bases, with 25 bases between them. CDR3 length equals 17 residues. Here the CDR3 reads CATSEGLAGQGSNEQFF. CDR3 DNA sequence: TGTGCCACCAGCGAGGGTTTAGCGGGACAGGGATCAAATGAGCAGTTCTTC.

This rearrangement joins TRBV20-1 to TRBJ2-7; weak D call: TRBD1 (5 bases). Germline V gene data show CDR1 as DFQATT and CDR2 as SNEGSKA (reference sequence). The ends were cut back, 3 bases at V and 3 bases at J, with 15 bases in the middle. This CDR3 is built from 14 residues. CDR3 sequence (DNA): TGCAGTGCTAGGAGGAGAGACAGAAACTACGAGCAGTACGTC. Protein product: CSARRRDRNYEQYV.

The chain carries TRBV11-3 and TRBJ2-2, with 7 bases identical to TRBD1. Germline CDR1 is SGHNT and CDR2 is YENEEA. This CDR3 is 16 amino acids long. The ends lost 2 bases at V and 4 bases at J; junction bases unmatched: 7. The CDR3 here is CASSLSQGVGTGELFF. For the CDR3, the DNA is TGTGCCAGCAGCTTATCCCAGGGGGTCGGCACCGGGGAGCTGTTTTTT.

The chain carries TRBV7-9 and TRBJ2-5; 15 bases agree with TRBD2. Germline CDR1 is SEHNR and CDR2 is FQNEAQ (reference sequence). This CDR3 is built from 19 residues. Trimming cost V 4 bases and J 1 base; bases outside gene matches: 10. The CDR3 nucleotides are TGTGCCAGCAGCTCCCGGACTAGCGGGGGGGCCGGCGTCCAAGAGACCCAGTACTTC. Amino acids: CASSSRTSGGAGVQETQYF.

The DNA of the CDR3 is TGTGCCAGCAGCCCTGGGGGGACAGAACTTAATGAAAAACTGTTTTTT. Residues: CASSPGGTELNEKLFF. The V gene is TRBV7-9, the J gene TRBJ1-4; 7 nucleotides match TRBD1. V lost 5 bases and J lost 4; bases outside the gene matches: 10. Germline CDR1 reads SEHNR; CDR2 reads FQNEAQ (reference sequence). CDR3 length: 16 amino acids.

A few counts support this clonotype. V is TRBV5-1 and J is TRBJ1-1; a possible D gene is TRBD1 (6 bases). The CDR3 loop spans 15 amino acids. Germline loops: CDR1 SGHRS, CDR2 YFSETQ. V lost 0 bases and J 2 bases, leaving 11 bases between the germline ends. CDR3 sequence (DNA): TGCGCCAGCAGCTTGGCCTCGGGACATAACACTGAAGCTTTCTTT. Protein sequence: CASSLASGHNTEAFF.

The gene calls are TRBV15 and TRBJ1-1, with D possibly TRBD1 on 6 matching bases. Germline lookup yields CDR1 LNHNV and CDR2 YYDKDF (reference sequence). Trimming removed 1 base from V and 3 bases from J, with 15 bases in between. The CDR3 runs to 16 residues. CDR3 region: CATSRALGGADTEAFF. Here the CDR3 DNA reads TGTGCCACCAGCAGAGCACTAGGGGGGGCGGACACTGAAGCTTTCTTT.

The genes are TRBV19 and TRBJ2-1; 9 bases agree with TRBD2. The trim removed 5 bases at V and 6 bases at J, leaving 8 bases unmatched. The CDR3 spans 15 residues. Looked up from germline, CDR1 is LNHDA and CDR2 is SQIVND (reference sequence). In DNA, the CDR3 is TGTGCCAGTAGTTTAGGAGGCGGGGGGGCCAATGAGCAGTTCTTC. It is translated as CASSLGGGGANEQFF. The full variable domain, in which reference TRBV19 and TRBJ2-1 provide the parts outside the CDR3, is DGGITQSPKYLFRKEGQNVTLSCEQNLNHDAMYWYRQDPGQGLRLIYYSQIVNDFQKGDIAEGYSVSREKKESFPLTVTSAQKNPTAFYLCASSLGGGGANEQFFGPGTRLTVL.

The chain carries TRBV7-8 and TRBJ1-1, with 10 nucleotides matching TRBD1. CDR3 size: 15 residues. V dropped 4 bases and J dropped 4; count of bases not matched to a gene: 6. From germline, CDR1 is SGHVS and CDR2 FQNEAQ. In DNA form, the CDR3 reads TGTGCCAGCAGCTCGGGACAGGGGAGGCGCACTGAAGCTTTCTTT. Amino acid sequence: CASSSGQGRRTEAFF.

The chain links TRBV29-1 to TRBJ2-3; 9 bases are shared with TRBD2. With 6 bases clipped from V and 2 bases from J, the junction kept 6 bases outside the gene matches. The CDR3 loop spans 14 amino acids. Germline CDR1 reads SQVTM; CDR2 reads ANQGSEA. CDR3 nucleotide sequence: TGCAGCGTGTTTAGCGGGGGCCTCACAGATACGCAGTATTTT. It is translated as CSVFSGGLTDTQYF.

The chain joins TRBV29-1 to TRBJ2-2; D may be TRBD1 (5 bases). Germline lookup yields CDR1 SQVTM and CDR2 ANQGSEA. This CDR3 is 15 amino acids long. Trimming pared 5 bases from V and 2 bases from J, leaving 15 bases between. CDR3 DNA: TGCAGCGTTAGAGGATCGGACATAAACACCGGGGAGCTGTTTTTT. Amino acids: CSVRGSDINTGELFF.

In its sample, this clonotype was seen a few times. The V gene is TRBV6-5, the J gene TRBJ2-3, with 9 bases identical to TRBD1. The CDR3 contains 17 residues. The V segment lost 7 bases and the J segment 8 bases; nucleotides outside the gene matches: 19. Per germline, CDR1 MNHEY and CDR2 SVGAGI. The CDR3 nucleotides are TGTGCCAGCACCCCCTCATGGTGGGACAGGGACTATAGTACGCAGTATTTT. Its protein product is CASTPSWWDRDYSTQYF.

Note on this clonotype: One end of the junction fails to match germline, which may point to a read error. The rearrangement links TRBV7-6 to TRBJ2-5, with 8 bases identical to TRBD1. The CDR3 runs to 15 residues. The germline CDR1 and CDR2 sequences are SGHVS and FNYEAQ. The CDR3 is CASSFIQGAGETQYF. The CDR3 nucleotides are TGTGCTAGCAGCTTTATCCAGGGGGCAGGAGAGACCCAGTACTTC.

CDR3 DNA: TGTGCCAGCACCAATGAAGTACGTGGCTACACCTTC. It is translated as CASTNEVRGYTF. The V gene is TRBV12-3 or TRBV12-4, the J gene TRBJ1-2; D uncertain. The ends were cut back, 7 bases at V and 7 bases at J, with 13 bases in the middle. The CDR3 sequence is 12 residues long.

The chain joins TRBV6-6 to TRBJ1-4, with D uncertain. The CDR3 covers 13 residues. V shed 5 bases and J shed 7 bases, with 11 bases lying between them. Looked up from germline, CDR1 is MNHNY and CDR2 is SVGAGI (reference sequence). CDR3 loop: CASSDAWGEKLFF. CDR3 coding DNA: TGTGCCAGCAGTGACGCCTGGGGTGAAAAACTGTTTTTT.

The chain recombines TRBV11-2 with TRBJ2-4, with D possibly being TRBD1 (7 bases). The CDR3 has 16 amino acids. Trimming removed 5 bases at V and 7 bases at J, with 21 bases between. CDR1 and CDR2 (germline): SGHAT, FQNNGV. CDR3: CASSLNRWTGGNIQYF. In DNA, the CDR3 is TGTGCCAGCAGCCTCAACAGGTGGACAGGAGGGAACATTCAGTACTTC. The complete variable domain, with remaining parts taken from reference TRBV11-2 and TRBJ2-4, reads EAGVAQSPRYKIIEKRQSVAFWCNPISGHATLYWYQQILGQGPKLLIQFQNNGVVDDSQLPKDRFSAERLKGVDSTLKIQPAKLEDSAVYLCASSLNRWTGGNIQYFGAGTRLSVL.

The chain employs TRBV19 and TRBJ1-1; tentatively, D is TRBD1 (5 bases). The V end lost 3 bases, the J end lost 5 bases, and 10 bases lay between the germline ends. CDR1 and CDR2 (germline): LNHDA, SQIVND (reference sequence). The CDR3 sequence is 13 residues long. The CDR3 coding sequence is TGTGCCAGTAGTATGGATACAGGAACTGAAGCTTTCTTT. This codes for CASSMDTGTEAFF. Full variable domain (outside the CDR3, taken from reference TRBV19 and TRBJ1-1): DGGITQSPKYLFRKEGQNVTLSCEQNLNHDAMYWYRQDPGQGLRLIYYSQIVNDFQKGDIAEGYSVSREKKESFPLTVTSAQKNPTAFYLCASSMDTGTEAFFGQGTRLTVV.

V gene TRBV6-2 or TRBV6-3 combines with J gene TRBJ2-1, with 9 positions matching TRBD2. After removal of 2 bases from V and 7 bases from J, the junction contained 3 bases not matched to a gene. The CDR3 totals 14 residues. Per the germline V gene, CDR1 is MNHEY and CDR2 is SVGEGT. The CDR3 DNA reads TGTGCCAGCAGTTACAGCCTAGCGGGGAATGAGCAGTTCTTC. Its protein is CASSYSLAGNEQFF.

In its sample, this clonotype was seen a few times. This chain uses TRBV12-3 or TRBV12-4 with TRBJ2-5; D perhaps matches TRBD1 (6 bases). This CDR3 has 13 residues. With 3 bases removed from V and 4 bases from J, the gap between germline ends came to 9 bases. This chain's CDR3 is CASSFGQIETQYF. CDR3 bases: TGTGCCAGCAGTTTCGGACAGATAGAGACCCAGTACTTC.